These T cell receptor beta chains were read from a single sample in a study of spatial heterogeneity in lung cancer. MiXCR, applied by TCRdb to the 5' RACE reads, yields one record per CDR3 protein. The sample carries 30,000 to 45,000 distinct CDR3 sequences, under 8% recorded once. This specimen consisted of PBMCs, obtained at surgery. These receptors were obtained from a female donor with early-stage non-small cell lung cancer. Both conserved end residues are part of each CDR3. The D gene is left open where the match is weak. Only part of the rows carry a size: once, few, many, or a class if the clone is expanded.

TRBJ1-4 TRBD1 TRBV7-8 many CASSLAGGIEKLFF TGTGCCAGCAGCTTAGCAGGGGGCATTGAAAAACTGTTTTTT
TRBJ1-5 . TRBV29-1 . CSVGQSLNQPQHF TGCAGCGTTGGGCAGAGCCTAAATCAGCCCCAGCATTTT
TRBJ1-1 . TRBV5-1 many CASSLAGDTEAFF TGCGCCAGCAGCTTGGCAGGAGACACTGAAGCTTTCTTT
TRBJ1-2 . TRBV9 . CASSVGSGYYGYTF TGTGCCAGCAGCGTAGGGTCAGGCTACTATGGCTACACCTTC
TRBJ1-1 . TRBV10-3 . CAISGSGVFEAFF TGTGCCATCAGTGGATCCGGGGTTTTTGAAGCTTTCTTT
TRBJ2-3 . TRBV7-2 . CASSPRNTDTQYF TGTGCCAGCAGCCCCCGGAACACAGATACGCAGTATTTT
TRBJ2-1 . TRBV20-1 few CSVKPTWAVEQFF TGCAGTGTTAAGCCCACATGGGCAGTTGAGCAGTTCTTC
TRBJ1-3 . TRBV20-1 . CSATDRLSGNTIYF TGCAGTGCTACAGACCGACTCTCTGGAAACACCATATATTTT
TRBJ1-6 . TRBV4-1 many CASSQDSGLNSPLHF TGCGCCAGCAGCCAAGATAGTGGGCTGAATTCACCCCTCCACTTT
TRBJ2-7 TRBD2 TRBV27 . CASSSSGRAAYEQYF TGTGCCAGCAGTTCTAGCGGGAGGGCCGCCTACGAGCAGTACTTC
TRBJ2-1 . TRBV12-5 many CASGFIRRLDEQFF TGTGCTAGTGGTTTCATACGCCGTTTAGATGAGCAGTTCTTC
TRBJ2-3 TRBD2 TRBV29-1 . CSGREAGDTQYF TGCAGCGGTCGGGAGGCCGGGGATACGCAGTATTTT
TRBJ2-4 TRBD1 TRBV29-1 many CSVEGGTGRNIQYF TGCAGCGTTGAAGGCGGGACAGGGAGAAACATTCAGTACTTC
TRBJ2-2 . TRBV7-2 many CASSPGTLGTGELFF TGTGCCAGCAGCCCCGGGACTCTCGGGACCGGGGAGCTGTTTTTT
TRBJ2-2 . TRBV6-6 many CASSYGSAGELFF TGTGCCAGCAGTTACGGTTCTGCCGGGGAGCTGTTTTTT
TRBJ2-1 TRBD2 TRBV19 . CASSIGAGGDNEQFF TGTGCCAGTAGTATTGGCGCGGGAGGCGACAATGAGCAGTTCTTC
TRBJ2-7 . TRBV25-1 many CASTTYIGDYEQYF TGTGCCAGCACCACTTACATAGGAGATTACGAGCAGTACTTC
TRBJ2-7 TRBD1 TRBV7-9 few CASSSRDRLYEQYF TGTGCCAGCAGCAGCCGGGACAGGTTATACGAGCAGTACTTC
TRBJ2-5 . TRBV6-5 . CASSYSSEPGLGTQYF TGTGCCAGCAGTTACTCTAGCGAGCCGGGCCTTGGGACCCAGTACTTC
TRBJ2-5 . TRBV7-8 few CASSLGYRGAIGETQYF TGTGCCAGCAGCTTAGGATATCGGGGGGCCATAGGGGAGACCCAGTACTTC
TRBJ1-1 TRBD1 TRBV11-2 many CASSPGADRGNTEAFF TGTGCCAGCAGCCCTGGAGCCGACAGGGGAAACACTGAAGCTTTCTTT
TRBJ2-7 TRBD2 TRBV4-3 few CASSQTHRGSYEQYF TGCGCCAGCAGCCAAACCCACCGCGGGAGCTACGAGCAGTACTTC
TRBJ2-1 TRBD1 TRBV28 few CASSLPKTGAQLSYNEQFF TGTGCCAGCAGTTTACCTAAAACAGGGGCACAACTCTCCTACAATGAGCAGTTCTTC
TRBJ2-3 TRBD2 TRBV20-1 . CSASFSGSTDTQYF TGCAGTGCCTCCTTTAGCGGGAGCACAGATACGCAGTATTTT
TRBJ2-2 . TRBV7-9 many CASSLALGQENTGELFF TGTGCCAGCAGCTTAGCGTTGGGTCAGGAAAACACCGGGGAGCTGTTTTTT
TRBJ2-6 . TRBV30 many CAWSADSGANVLTF TGTGCCTGGAGTGCGGACTCTGGGGCCAACGTCCTGACTTTC
TRBJ1-2 . TRBV12-5 many CASGVHTGYGYTF TGTGCTAGTGGTGTCCATACTGGCTATGGCTACACCTTC
TRBJ1-4 . TRBV25-1 many CAISLTGSSNEKLFF TGTGCCATCTCGCTCACAGGGAGTTCGAATGAAAAACTGTTTTTT
TRBJ2-1 TRBD2 TRBV6-2/TRBV6-3 few CASRDLRGSLKQFF TGTGCCAGCAGGGACCTCCGCGGGAGTCTGAAGCAGTTCTTC
TRBJ2-1 TRBD2 TRBV5-1 many CASSWVLAGANNEQFF TGCGCCAGCAGCTGGGTACTAGCGGGGGCTAACAATGAGCAGTTCTTC
TRBJ2-3 . TRBV11-2 many CASSSGDTDTQYF TGTGCCAGCAGCTCCGGAGACACAGATACGCAGTATTTT
TRBJ2-1 . TRBV6-2/TRBV6-3 many CASSLGWDNEQFF TGTGCCAGCAGTTTAGGATGGGACAATGAGCAGTTCTTC
TRBJ2-3 . TRBV18 many CASSPQTSFTDTQYF TGTGCCAGCTCACCACAGACTAGTTTCACAGATACGCAGTATTTT